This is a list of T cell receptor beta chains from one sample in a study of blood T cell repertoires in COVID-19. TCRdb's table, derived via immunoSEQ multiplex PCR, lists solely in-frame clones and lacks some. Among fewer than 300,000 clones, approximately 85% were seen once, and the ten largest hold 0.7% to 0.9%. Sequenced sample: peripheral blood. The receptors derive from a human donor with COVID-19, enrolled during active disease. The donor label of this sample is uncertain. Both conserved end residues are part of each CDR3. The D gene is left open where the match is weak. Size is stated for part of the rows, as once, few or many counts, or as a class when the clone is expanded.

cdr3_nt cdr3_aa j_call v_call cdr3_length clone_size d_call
TGCACCAGCAGCTTTATGAGCAGGGCCAGGTCACCCCTCCACTTT CTSSFMSRARSPLHF TRBJ1-6 TRBV1 15 . .
TGTGCCATCAGGGGAAGCGGGAGGGCCGGGGAGCAGTTCTTC CAIRGSGRAGEQFF TRBJ2-1 TRBV10-3 14 . TRBD2
TGTGCTAGCAGCCGGACAGGGGTCGGGGAGACCCAGTACTTC CASSRTGVGETQYF TRBJ2-5 TRBV7-7 14 . TRBD1
TGTGCCAGCAGCAAAAGACTTAGCTCCTACAATGAGCAGTTCTTC CASSKRLSSYNEQFF TRBJ2-1 TRBV7-8 15 . .
TGTGCCAGCAGCTTGTTAGGGAGCACTAATGAAAAACTGTTTTTT CASSLLGSTNEKLFF TRBJ1-4 TRBV7-9 15 . .
TGTGCCAGCAGTTTACCAGGGGAAGAGACCCAGTACTTC CASSLPGEETQYF TRBJ2-5 TRBV28 13 . .
TGTGCCAGCAGCTTAGAACTAGCGGGGCGGAACAATGAGCAGTTCTTC CASSLELAGRNNEQFF TRBJ2-1 TRBV7-8 16 . TRBD2
TGTGCCAGCAGCCCTTGGGCCAGTTCCACTGAAGCTTTCTTT CASSPWASSTEAFF TRBJ1-1 TRBV7-2 14 . .
TGCAGCGTCCTGACAAGGCGAGGCAATCAGCCCCAGCATTTT CSVLTRRGNQPQHF TRBJ1-5 TRBV29-1 14 . .
TGCAGTGCTAGTCCCGGGACTAGCGGGAGGGCCATGTACGAGCAGTACTTC CSASPGTSGRAMYEQYF TRBJ2-7 TRBV20-1 17 . TRBD2
TGTGCCAGTAGTAAAGATGGACAGGGGGTTTGGACTGAAGCTTTCTTT CASSKDGQGVWTEAFF TRBJ1-1 TRBV19 16 few TRBD1
TGTGCCAGCAGCTTAGGGGGAGTCTCCTACGAGCAGTACTTC CASSLGGVSYEQYF TRBJ2-7 TRBV7-9 14 . .
TGTGCCAGTAGTCTAAGGGAGTACGGTAATCAGCCCCAGCATTTT CASSLREYGNQPQHF TRBJ1-5 TRBV19 15 . .
TGTGCCAGCAGTAGGCTAGCGGAGACCAATGAGCAGTTCTTC CASSRLAETNEQFF TRBJ2-1 TRBV6-5 14 . TRBD2
TGTGCCAGCAGCACAGGGTCAAACTATGGCTACACCTTC CASSTGSNYGYTF TRBJ1-2 TRBV28 13 . .
TGTGCCAGTACCGGGGGGCGAAATGAGCAGTTCTTC CASTGGRNEQFF TRBJ2-1 TRBV19 12 . .
TGTGCCAGCAGCTTCTATCACGGAGCGGAGAACACTGAAGCTTTCTTT CASSFYHGAENTEAFF TRBJ1-1 TRBV5-8 16 once .
TGTGCCAGCGGGCAGGGGGCTGATCAGCCCCAGCATTTT CASGQGADQPQHF TRBJ1-5 TRBV7-9 13 few TRBD1
TGTGCCAGCACGAAAAGCGGGGCACGTAATGAAAAACTGTTTTTT CASTKSGARNEKLFF TRBJ1-4 TRBV28 15 . .
TGTGCCAGCTCACCACAAAGTCTTGGGACAGGGGGGTCCCTCCACTTT CASSPQSLGTGGSLHF TRBJ1-6 TRBV18 16 . TRBD1
TGTGCCAGCAGTGTGGGACTAGCGGGAGTAAGAGAGCAGTTCTTC CASSVGLAGVREQFF TRBJ2-1 TRBV2 15 . TRBD2
TGTGCCAGCAGGGCGACAGGGGATAATTCACCCCTCCACTTT CASRATGDNSPLHF TRBJ1-6 TRBV27 14 . TRBD1
TGTGCCAGTAGTACGACAGGGGGCGCGAATGGCTACACCTTC CASSTTGGANGYTF TRBJ1-2 TRBV19 14 . TRBD1
TGCGCCAGCAGAACCGGGACAGGGGCCACCTCTGGAAACACCATATATTTT CASRTGTGATSGNTIYF TRBJ1-3 TRBV5-1 17 . TRBD1
TGCAGCGTGAACAGGGGGAAGACTGAAGCTTTCTTT CSVNRGKTEAFF TRBJ1-1 TRBV29-1 12 . TRBD1
TGTGCCAGCAGCCCCCGGCTAGCGGGAGAAGAGACCCAGTACTTC CASSPRLAGEETQYF TRBJ2-5 TRBV7-4 15 . TRBD2
TGTGCCAGCAGCGTATTGGATGGAGCAAACACCGGGGAGCTGTTTTTT CASSVLDGANTGELFF TRBJ2-2 TRBV9 16 . .
TGTGCCAGCTCACTTTGGCAGGGACAGGGGGCCGGCACTGAAGCTTTCTTT CASSLWQGQGAGTEAFF TRBJ1-1 TRBV18 17 once TRBD1
TGTGCCAGCAGTCCGTCCAGGGGGGTTTCTAACTATGGCTACACCTTC CASSPSRGVSNYGYTF TRBJ1-2 TRBV7-2 16 . TRBD1
TGCAGTGCTAGTGGGACTAGTAATGAGCAGTTCTTC CSASGTSNEQFF TRBJ2-1 TRBV20-1 12 . TRBD2
TGTGCCAGCACGAATCAGGGGTACGAAAAACTGTTTTTT CASTNQGYEKLFF TRBJ1-4 TRBV28 13 . .
TGTGCCTGGAGTTTATCGAACACTGAAGCTTTCTTT CAWSLSNTEAFF TRBJ1-1 TRBV30 12 . .
TGTGCCTGGAGGACACCCAGGGGGTTCGCGAACACCGGGGAGCTGTTTTTT CAWRTPRGFANTGELFF TRBJ2-2 TRBV30 17 . TRBD1
TGCGCCAGCAGCAGGGCGGGAGGGGCCGGGGAGCTGTTTTTT CASSRAGGAGELFF TRBJ2-2 TRBV5-1 14 . TRBD2
TGTGCCAGCAGCCAAACAGGGGGTGGCAAAAACATTCAGTACTTC CASSQTGGGKNIQYF TRBJ2-4 TRBV4-2 15 . TRBD1
TGTGCCAGCAGCTCAGGGACAGGGGGTGAAAAACTGTTTTTT CASSSGTGGEKLFF TRBJ1-4 TRBV6-5 14 . TRBD1
TGTGCCAGCAGTTCCCCCTCGGGACAGTCTTCAACTAATGAAAAACTGTTTTTT CASSSPSGQSSTNEKLFF TRBJ1-4 TRBV28 18 once TRBD1
TGTGCCAGCAGTATTCGACAGATCCACTACGAGCAGTACTTC CASSIRQIHYEQYF TRBJ2-7 TRBV28 14 . .
TGTGCCAGCTCACCCCTCGGTGCGATCGCTGAAGCTTTCTTT CASSPLGAIAEAFF TRBJ1-1 TRBV18 14 . .
TGTGCCAGCAGCGCGGCTCCACAGGGCCCTCAGCCCCAGCATTTT CASSAAPQGPQPQHF TRBJ1-5 TRBV2 15 . .
TGTGCCAGCAGCTTGAGTCCAGCGGGAGCGGATACGCAGTATTTT CASSLSPAGADTQYF TRBJ2-3 TRBV11-2 15 once TRBD2
TGTGCCAGTAGTATGATCGGGCCCCAGCATTTT CASSMIGPQHF TRBJ1-5 TRBV19 11 . .
TGTGCCAGCAGCCCTTTGGGAGGGGTTCCCTATGGCTACACCTTC CASSPLGGVPYGYTF TRBJ1-2 TRBV3-1/TRBV3-2 15 . .
TGTGCCAGCAGCTTGCAGGCGCGGGGTTACACCTTC CASSLQARGYTF TRBJ1-2 TRBV7-9 12 . .
TGTGCCAGCAACATATCGGCTAGCGGGAGTTCTGGCCCCTACAATGAGCAGTTCTTC CASNISASGSSGPYNEQFF TRBJ2-1 TRBV3-1/TRBV3-2 19 . TRBD2
TGTGCCAGCAGCTTTCTTACAGGGGGCAGGGAGACCCAGTACTTC CASSFLTGGRETQYF TRBJ2-5 TRBV3-1/TRBV3-2 15 . TRBD1
TGTGCCAGCAGTTTAGACACGAACACTGAAGCTTTCTTT CASSLDTNTEAFF TRBJ1-1 TRBV28 13 . .
TGTGCCAGCAACCCAAGGGCGGCGGCTAGCGGGAACACCGGGGAGCTGTTTTTT CASNPRAAASGNTGELFF TRBJ2-2 TRBV27 18 . TRBD2
TGTGCCACCGGCCAGGGGGCAACTCAGCCCCAGCATTTT CATGQGATQPQHF TRBJ1-5 TRBV18 13 few TRBD1
TGTGCCAGCGGAGGACAGGGGAGAACTCAGCCCCAGCATTTT CASGGQGRTQPQHF TRBJ1-5 TRBV2 14 . TRBD1
TGTGCCAGCAGCGCGACAGGGACTAATGAAAAACTGTTTTTT CASSATGTNEKLFF TRBJ1-4 TRBV9 14 . TRBD1
TGTGCCAGCAGCTTATCGGCAGGGGGCACTGAAGCTTTCTTT CASSLSAGGTEAFF TRBJ1-1 TRBV7-2 14 . TRBD1
TGTGCCAGTAGTCAGGGGGTTCGAACTGAAGCTTTCTTT CASSQGVRTEAFF TRBJ1-1 TRBV19 13 . TRBD1
TGTGCCAGCAGCTATACGACAGACAGGGGGAAGCCCCAGCATTTT CASSYTTDRGKPQHF TRBJ1-5 TRBV5-5 15 . TRBD1